This TCR beta chain was sequenced for a study of Ad26.COV2.S vaccination and SARS-CoV-2 variants. As for the study in general: Ad26.COV2.S shots went into the muscle once or twice, 56 days apart.

General observations from the study: Vaccine and placebo recipients had comparable breadth of non-spike TCRs.

This clone was counted at least ten times. No antigen is known for it. The CDR3 totals 14 residues. V shed 2 bases and J shed 5 bases, with 12 bases lying between them. Germline V CDR1 and CDR2: LGHDT, YNNKEL (reference sequence). Method: immunoSEQ multiplex PCR; TCRdb's copy keeps in-frame clones and lacks some. The sample holds hundreds of thousands of clones, 75% to 90% seen once. Treatment reported: about 20 received Ad26.COV2.S at low or high dose, single or two shots; five or six received placebo; per-sample allocation not given. The samples were gathered on day 63 after the first injection of vaccine or placebo.

The clonotype originates from a person between 18 and 65 years old who received the Ad26.COV2.S COVID-19 vaccine or a placebo. The V gene is TRBV3-1 (or the pseudogene TRBV3-2), the J gene TRBJ2-5, with D tentatively TRBD1 or TRBD2 (5 bases each). This specimen consisted of peripheral blood, obtained in a trial of Ad26.COV2.S vaccine versus placebo. CDR3 loop: CASSQTGWGETQYF. Here the CDR3 DNA reads TGTGCCAGCAGCCAAACGGGATGGGGGGAGACCCAGTACTTC.